This T cell receptor (beta chain) is drawn from a study of beta chain features in type 1 diabetes. Study as a whole: Healthy donors and patients showed comparable age, gender and cell yields. Across every sample, over 100 million sorted cells were examined in total. Whole-study findings and limits: For patients and controls alike, PCR might favor shorter templates to the same degree. Across all four CD4+ subsets, people with type 1 diabetes showed modestly shorter TCRB CDR3s.

All of the isolated RNA was reverse transcribed, so expressed TCRB transcripts were sequenced. Here immunoSEQ multiplex PCR was the method, and the copy in TCRdb shows in-frame clones only, minus some. Among hundreds of thousands of clones, roughly an eighth were seen once, and the ten largest hold 0.015% to 0.02%. Trimming cost V 5 bases and J 0 bases, with 13 bases left between them. Germline assignment: CDR1 SGHTA and CDR2 FQGTGA. The CDR3 is made up of 15 amino acids. As concerns this clone: The antigen is unknown.

The TCR was taken from a man under 40 with type 1 diabetes. This chain connects TRBV7-3 to TRBJ1-2, with no clear D. Sequencing input: naive CD4+ T cells from blood. For the CDR3, the DNA is TGTGCCAGCAGCCCTGATGGCGGTACTAACTATGGCTACACCTTC. It is translated as CASSPDGGTNYGYTF.